What follows is one TCR beta chain and its context. The PCR had 60 Vbeta and 13 Jbeta primers. Clones were sequenced by immunoSEQ multiplex PCR, and TCRdb holds only the in-frame ones, with some missing. The repertoire consists of roughly 180,000 clones, with roughly 80% occurring once and the leading ten covering 0.95% to 1.3%. The source of the sample is a study of cytomegalovirus exposure and HLA in healthy donors. At the level of the study: Unique TCRs numbering around 85 million, obtained from HLA-typed donors, made up an early data release.

Every donor was a healthy person donating bone marrow. CDR3 size: 17 residues. Germline trimming cut 5 bases from V and 6 bases from J; bases unmatched to any gene: 16. Germline CDR1 is SNHLY and CDR2 is FYNNEI. This rearrangement joins TRBV2 to TRBJ1-5; 7 bases align to TRBD1. The clonotype was recovered from a man between 25 and 39 years old in good health and CMV-seronegative. Input material: PBMCs. The CDR3 bases are TGTGCCAGCAGTCCCATCCCAAAGGGGGCAGCTGGTCAGCCCCAGCATTTT. This translates into CASSPIPKGAAGQPQHF.